This TCR beta chain was recovered during a study of CD8+CD57+ T cells in acquired aplastic anemia. Investigators profiled TCR beta VDJ and CDR3 from genomic DNA template. TCRdb itself ran the reads through MiXCR, one entry per CDR3 protein. Of hundreds of thousands of distinct CDR3 sequences in the sample, roughly 80% are singletons; the top ten hold around 40%. All patients picked for sequencing had shown, by flow cytometry, an expansion of CD8+CD57+ cells. There are 15 residues in the CDR3. The germline V and J ends were trimmed by 3 bases and 13 bases, with 24 bases remaining between them. Germline values: CDR1 SEHNR, CDR2 FQNEAQ (reference sequence).

The rearrangement uses TRBV7-9 and TRBJ1-2; D possibly corresponds to TRBD1 (5 bases). Material: sorted CD4+, CD8+, or CD8+CD57+ T cells (not recorded which) from PBMCs. This sequence was found in a human donor with aplastic anemia. The CDR3 reads CASSFHPDGTSLSTF. The CDR3 DNA reads as TGTGCCAGCAGCTTTCATCCAGACGGGACCTCTCTTTCCACCTTC. The full variable domain, rest sourced from reference TRBV7-9 and TRBJ1-2, is DTGVSQNPRHKITKRGQNVTFRCDPISEHNRLYWYRQTLGQGPEFLTYFQNEAQLEKSRLLSDRFSAERPKGSFSTLEIQRTEQGDSAMYLCASSFHPDGTSLSTFGSGTRLTVV.